These T cell receptor beta chains were read from a single sample in a study of T cells after yellow fever vaccination. TCRdb used MiXCR to reprocess the 5' RACE reads, holding one entry per CDR3 protein. The data show 500,000 to 650,000 distinct CDR3 sequences, roughly 13% seen once. Sequenced here: PBMCs, sampled on the day of the yellow fever booster vaccination. Receptors originate from a young man who received the YFV17D yellow fever vaccine. Each CDR3 is given with its conserved first and last residue. A D gene is named only where the DNA matches it firmly. For some rows the clone size is stated as once, few or many, or as a class when expanded; others skip it.

v_gene: TRBV27
j_gene: TRBJ2-2
abundance: NA
d_gene: NA
CDR3nt: TGTGCCAGCAGTCTCCCGACAGGCACCGGGGAGCTGTGTTTT
CDR3aa: CASSLPTGTGELCF

v_gene: TRBV20-1
j_gene: TRBJ2-7
abundance: NA
d_gene: NA
CDR3nt: TGCAGTGCTAGTCCGGACTTCGCCGAAGAGCAGTACTTC
CDR3aa: CSASPDFAEEQYF

v_gene: TRBV19
j_gene: TRBJ2-7
abundance: few
d_gene: NA
CDR3nt: TGTGCCAGTGCCCCGGGACGAGTCTACGAGCAGTACTTC
CDR3aa: CASAPGRVYEQYF

v_gene: TRBV9
j_gene: TRBJ2-1
abundance: NA
d_gene: TRBD1
CDR3nt: TGTGCCAGCAGCGTAGGATCTGTGACAGGGGGTTTGGATGAGCAGTTCTTC
CDR3aa: CASSVGSVTGGLDEQFF

v_gene: TRBV9
j_gene: TRBJ2-3
abundance: few
d_gene: NA
CDR3nt: TGTGCCAGCAGCGTAGGCGGGCAACCAGGGGATACGCAGTATTTT
CDR3aa: CASSVGGQPGDTQYF

v_gene: TRBV28
j_gene: TRBJ2-7
abundance: NA
d_gene: TRBD1
CDR3nt: TGTGCCAGCCAGCCAGGACAGGCCTACGAGCAGTACTTC
CDR3aa: CASQPGQAYEQYF

v_gene: TRBV7-2
j_gene: TRBJ2-1
abundance: few
d_gene: TRBD2
CDR3nt: TGTGCCAGCAGCAAGTCCTGGGCGGGGGTATACAATGAGCAGTTCTTC
CDR3aa: CASSKSWAGVYNEQFF

v_gene: TRBV7-9
j_gene: TRBJ2-3
abundance: many
d_gene: NA
CDR3nt: TGTGCCAGCAGCTGGGTGAGCACAGATACGCAGTATTTT
CDR3aa: CASSWVSTDTQYF

v_gene: TRBV6-2/TRBV6-3
j_gene: TRBJ2-2
abundance: NA
d_gene: NA
CDR3nt: TGTGCCAGCAGTTCTAACAGAGCCGGGGAGCTGTTTTTT
CDR3aa: CASSSNRAGELFF

v_gene: TRBV7-2
j_gene: TRBJ2-7
abundance: few
d_gene: NA
CDR3nt: TGTGCCAGCAGCTTAGGTGGTCAAACCCACGAGCAGTACTTC
CDR3aa: CASSLGGQTHEQYF

v_gene: TRBV6-1
j_gene: TRBJ2-7
abundance: NA
d_gene: TRBD2
CDR3nt: TGTGCCAGCAGATCCACTAGCGGGAGGGCACGGCAGTACTTC
CDR3aa: CASRSTSGRARQYF

v_gene: TRBV20-1
j_gene: TRBJ2-1
abundance: NA
d_gene: NA
CDR3nt: TGCAGTGCTACGCAGGGGGGATACAATGAGCAGTTCTTC
CDR3aa: CSATQGGYNEQFF

v_gene: TRBV20-1
j_gene: TRBJ2-5
abundance: NA
d_gene: TRBD1
CDR3nt: TGCAGTGCAAGGACAGGGGGAGGCCAAGAGACCCAGTACTTC
CDR3aa: CSARTGGGQETQYF

v_gene: TRBV7-2
j_gene: TRBJ1-1
abundance: NA
d_gene: NA
CDR3nt: TGTGCCAGCAGCTTAAGCAGGGGATGGACTGAAGCTTTCTTT
CDR3aa: CASSLSRGWTEAFF

v_gene: TRBV10-1
j_gene: TRBJ2-7
abundance: few
d_gene: NA
CDR3nt: TGCGCCAGCCGAACCCCCTACGAGCAGTACTTC
CDR3aa: CASRTPYEQYF

v_gene: TRBV20-1
j_gene: TRBJ2-1
abundance: NA
d_gene: NA
CDR3nt: TGCAGTGCTAGAGAGGTTGGTAAGAACAATGAGCAGTTCTTC
CDR3aa: CSAREVGKNNEQFF

v_gene: TRBV27
j_gene: TRBJ1-2
abundance: NA
d_gene: NA
CDR3nt: TGTGCCAGCAGGTATCAATTCCGGGGGCTCAGCTATGGCTACACCTTC
CDR3aa: CASRYQFRGLSYGYTF

v_gene: TRBV15
j_gene: TRBJ2-3
abundance: few
d_gene: NA
CDR3nt: TGTGCCACCAGCAGGGACCTACTAGGAGATACGCAGTATTTT
CDR3aa: CATSRDLLGDTQYF

v_gene: TRBV7-3
j_gene: TRBJ2-3
abundance: NA
d_gene: TRBD1
CDR3nt: TGTGCCAGCAGCTCGGGACAGGGGTCGGCAGATACGCAGTATTTT
CDR3aa: CASSSGQGSADTQYF

v_gene: TRBV20-1
j_gene: TRBJ2-7
abundance: few
d_gene: NA
CDR3nt: TGCAGTGCTAGTGGGGGACTGCCCAGGTTGACTAACGAGCAGTACTTC
CDR3aa: CSASGGLPRLTNEQYF

v_gene: TRBV20-1
j_gene: TRBJ1-1
abundance: NA
d_gene: TRBD1
CDR3nt: TGCAGTGCTAGAGAGGGACAGGTTAACACTGAAGCTTTCTTT
CDR3aa: CSAREGQVNTEAFF

v_gene: TRBV5-1
j_gene: TRBJ1-1
abundance: many
d_gene: NA
CDR3nt: TGCGCCAGCAACCCCGGGACCGTTGCGAACACTGAAGCTTTCTTT
CDR3aa: CASNPGTVANTEAFF

v_gene: TRBV12-3/TRBV12-4
j_gene: TRBJ1-5
abundance: few
d_gene: NA
CDR3nt: TGTGCCAGCAGCCGAGAGTACCAGCCCCAGCATTTT
CDR3aa: CASSREYQPQHF

v_gene: TRBV14
j_gene: TRBJ2-5
abundance: few
d_gene: NA
CDR3nt: TGTGCCAGCCGGGGACTTGGGCAAGAGACCCAGTACTTC
CDR3aa: CASRGLGQETQYF

v_gene: TRBV29-1
j_gene: TRBJ1-1
abundance: NA
d_gene: NA
CDR3nt: TGCAGCGTTGGGCCCCCTAGCGAAATGAACACTGAAGCTTTCTTT
CDR3aa: CSVGPPSEMNTEAFF

v_gene: TRBV5-1
j_gene: TRBJ2-3
abundance: few
d_gene: TRBD1
CDR3nt: TGCGCCAGCAGCTTGGGGACAGGGTTACATACGCAGTATTTT
CDR3aa: CASSLGTGLHTQYF

v_gene: TRBV28
j_gene: TRBJ2-7
abundance: few
d_gene: NA
CDR3nt: TGTGCCAGCAGTTCCCATGGGGGGGGCGGCTCCTACGAGCAGTACTTC
CDR3aa: CASSSHGGGGSYEQYF

v_gene: TRBV7-6
j_gene: TRBJ1-2
abundance: NA
d_gene: NA
CDR3nt: TGTGCCAGCAGCTTAATCTCGGGGTCCAGGGACGGCTACACCTTC
CDR3aa: CASSLISGSRDGYTF

v_gene: TRBV7-2
j_gene: TRBJ2-7
abundance: few
d_gene: NA
CDR3nt: TGTGCCAGCAGCTTAGTACTCACAGCTGGGTCCTACGAGCAGTACTTC
CDR3aa: CASSLVLTAGSYEQYF

v_gene: TRBV21-1
j_gene: TRBJ2-3
abundance: NA
d_gene: NA
CDR3nt: TGTGCCAACCTCCGACTAGCGGGAGCAGATACGCAGTATTTT
CDR3aa: CANLRLAGADTQYF

v_gene: TRBV20-1
j_gene: TRBJ2-6
abundance: few
d_gene: NA
CDR3nt: TGCAGTGCTATCGGGGGCACTGGGGCCAACGTCCTGACTTTC
CDR3aa: CSAIGGTGANVLTF

v_gene: TRBV7-3
j_gene: TRBJ2-2
abundance: NA
d_gene: TRBD2
CDR3nt: TGTGCCAGCAGCTTAAGCTCTAGCGGGAGTCCCGGGGAGCTGTTTTTT
CDR3aa: CASSLSSSGSPGELFF

v_gene: TRBV6-5
j_gene: TRBJ1-4
abundance: NA
d_gene: TRBD1
CDR3nt: TGTGCCAGCAGTTCCCGGACAGGGATGTTTGAAAAACTGTTTTTT
CDR3aa: CASSSRTGMFEKLFF

v_gene: TRBV4-2
j_gene: TRBJ1-6
abundance: NA
d_gene: TRBD1
CDR3nt: TGTGCCAGCAGCCAAGACCGCGGGACAGGGAGTTCACCCCTCCACTTT
CDR3aa: CASSQDRGTGSSPLHF

v_gene: TRBV5-5
j_gene: TRBJ1-4
abundance: NA
d_gene: TRBD1
CDR3nt: TGTGCCAGCAGCGTCCCAGGGGGGGGAGATGAAAAACTGTTTTTT
CDR3aa: CASSVPGGGDEKLFF

v_gene: TRBV6-6
j_gene: TRBJ2-5
abundance: many
d_gene: NA
CDR3nt: TGTGCCAGCAGTAGACCCCAGGAGACCCAGTACTTC
CDR3aa: CASSRPQETQYF

v_gene: TRBV10-1
j_gene: TRBJ2-1
abundance: NA
d_gene: NA
CDR3nt: TGCGCCAGCAGTACGGGGGCGATGGAGCAGTTCTTC
CDR3aa: CASSTGAMEQFF

v_gene: TRBV23-1
j_gene: TRBJ2-5
abundance: NA
d_gene: TRBD1
CDR3nt: TGCGCCAGCAGTCACCACGGGACAGGGTGGGGGACCCAGTACTTC
CDR3aa: CASSHHGTGWGTQYF

v_gene: TRBV7-9
j_gene: TRBJ1-4
abundance: few
d_gene: NA
CDR3nt: TGTGCCAGCAGCTCGGACGGAGTAACTAATGAAAAACTGTTTTTT
CDR3aa: CASSSDGVTNEKLFF

v_gene: TRBV27
j_gene: TRBJ2-1
abundance: NA
d_gene: TRBD2
CDR3nt: TGTTCCAGCAGGGGGACTAGCCGGCGCAATGAGCAGTTCTTC
CDR3aa: CSSRGTSRRNEQFF

v_gene: TRBV28
j_gene: TRBJ2-7
abundance: NA
d_gene: NA
CDR3nt: TGTGCCAGCAGCCCACGACAATTCTACGAGCAGTACTTC
CDR3aa: CASSPRQFYEQYF

v_gene: TRBV27
j_gene: TRBJ1-1
abundance: few
d_gene: NA
CDR3nt: TGTGCCAGCAGTTCGACAGTGATGAACACTGAAGCTTTCTTT
CDR3aa: CASSSTVMNTEAFF

v_gene: TRBV4-3
j_gene: TRBJ2-1
abundance: NA
d_gene: NA
CDR3nt: TGCGCCAGCAGCCAAGTTTTAGTAGCGGTGAATGAGCAGTTCTTC
CDR3aa: CASSQVLVAVNEQFF

v_gene: TRBV6-2/TRBV6-3
j_gene: TRBJ2-1
abundance: NA
d_gene: TRBD1
CDR3nt: TGTGCCAGCCAACCCGGGACAGCGTACAATGAGCAGTTCTTC
CDR3aa: CASQPGTAYNEQFF

v_gene: TRBV20-1
j_gene: TRBJ1-2
abundance: few
d_gene: NA
CDR3nt: TGCAGTGCTAGAGGACAGCTCTATGGCTACACCTTC
CDR3aa: CSARGQLYGYTF

v_gene: TRBV20-1
j_gene: TRBJ2-7
abundance: few
d_gene: NA
CDR3nt: TGCAGTGCTAGAGTACAGGACACCTACGAGCAGTACTTC
CDR3aa: CSARVQDTYEQYF

v_gene: TRBV7-8
j_gene: TRBJ1-2
abundance: few
d_gene: NA
CDR3nt: TGTGCCAGCAGCGAAAACAGGGACGGCTATGGCTACACCTTC
CDR3aa: CASSENRDGYGYTF

v_gene: TRBV6-1
j_gene: TRBJ2-4
abundance: NA
d_gene: NA
CDR3nt: TGTGCCAGCAGTCCCCAGGGGGGTCCGAGGAGGGCCAAAAACATTCAGTACTTC
CDR3aa: CASSPQGGPRRAKNIQYF

v_gene: TRBV28
j_gene: TRBJ2-7
abundance: NA
d_gene: NA
CDR3nt: TGTGCCAGCAGTTTTCGTCCCTACGAGCAGTACTTC
CDR3aa: CASSFRPYEQYF

v_gene: TRBV5-6
j_gene: TRBJ2-5
abundance: NA
d_gene: NA
CDR3nt: TGTGCCAGCAGCTTGCGCTGGGAGACCCAGTACTTC
CDR3aa: CASSLRWETQYF

v_gene: TRBV5-1
j_gene: TRBJ1-3
abundance: few
d_gene: NA
CDR3nt: TGCGCCAGCAGCACAGGAGGGACTGATGGAAACACCATATATTTT
CDR3aa: CASSTGGTDGNTIYF

v_gene: TRBV9
j_gene: TRBJ1-5
abundance: NA
d_gene: NA
CDR3nt: TGTGCCAGCAGTGGGGCCAGGCTGGGCAATCAGCCCCAGCATTTT
CDR3aa: CASSGARLGNQPQHF